This TCR beta chain emerged from a study of tumor-infiltrating lymphocytes in primary liver carcinoma. About the research overall: The patients included men and women who were aged 30 to 69 years. Tumors were stage T1-T3 N0M0, about 4 to 11 cm across. Overall study findings and caveats: Overlap between tumor regions exceeded overlap of tumor with adjacent tissue or blood. Tumor samples exhibited a significantly greater top-250-clone fraction than blood samples (p = 0.039).

The input was 500 ng total RNA; TCR beta cDNA was made from it with a constant-region primer. What produced the TCR beta libraries was three nested multiplex PCR rounds using slightly modified ARM-PCR. The two initial PCR rounds, approximately 10 cycles each, used TRBV1-TRBV30 forward and C-beta reverse primers. TCRdb re-derived calls from the multiplex PCR reads in MiXCR, one entry per CDR3 protein. The table lists 300,000 to 400,000 distinct CDR3 sequences, about 62% of them singletons, with roughly 10% in the top ten. This clonotype was detected ten times or more. No antigen is known for it. Germline DNA was also extracted, with blood RNA taken from unsorted whole blood. Trimming at V came to 10 bases and at J to 7 bases, leaving 8 bases not matched to a gene. The length of the CDR3 is 14 residues. The germline CDR1 and CDR2 sequences are WNHNN and SYGVQD (reference sequence).

V is TRBV10-1 and J is TRBJ2-1; 12 bases map to TRBD2. Sequenced input: peripheral blood. The sequence came from a man aged 40-55 years with primary liver carcinoma and hepatitis B virus infection. The CDR3 region is CATSTGLAGNEQFF. DNA for the CDR3: TGCGCCACCTCAACGGGACTAGCGGGTAATGAGCAGTTCTTC.